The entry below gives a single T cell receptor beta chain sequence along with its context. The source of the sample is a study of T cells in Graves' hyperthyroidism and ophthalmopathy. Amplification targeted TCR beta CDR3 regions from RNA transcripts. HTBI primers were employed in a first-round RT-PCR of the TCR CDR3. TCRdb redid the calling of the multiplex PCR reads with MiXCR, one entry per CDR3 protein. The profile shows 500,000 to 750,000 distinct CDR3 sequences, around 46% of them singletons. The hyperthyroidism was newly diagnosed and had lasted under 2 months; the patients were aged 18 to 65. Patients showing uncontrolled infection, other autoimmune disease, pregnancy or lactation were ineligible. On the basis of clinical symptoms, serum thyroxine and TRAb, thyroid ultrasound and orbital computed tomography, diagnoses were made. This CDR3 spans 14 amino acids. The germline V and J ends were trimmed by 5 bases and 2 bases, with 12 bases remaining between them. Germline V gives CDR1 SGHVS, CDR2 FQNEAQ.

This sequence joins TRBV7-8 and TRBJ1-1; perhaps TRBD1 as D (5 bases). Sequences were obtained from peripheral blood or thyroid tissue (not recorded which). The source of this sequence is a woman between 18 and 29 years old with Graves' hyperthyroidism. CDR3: CASSRGRDNTEAFF. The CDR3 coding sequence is TGTGCCAGCAGCCGCGGGCGGGACAACACTGAAGCTTTCTTT.